Each of the 21 T cell receptor beta chains below was sequenced from the same sample in a study of cytomegalovirus exposure and HLA in healthy donors. The PCR ran on 60 Vbeta and 13 Jbeta primers. The data were produced by immunoSEQ multiplex PCR, yet TCRdb's version contains in-frame clones alone and is incomplete. The table records about 140,000 clones, approximately 68% of them present only once. The sequenced material came from PBMCs. These TCRs come from a man in his fifties or sixties in good health and CMV-seronegative.

V is TRBV7-9 and J is TRBJ2-2; D is possibly TRBD2 (5 bases). This CDR3 has 14 residues. CDR1 is SEHNR and CDR2 is FQNEAQ in the germline V gene (reference sequence). Between the trimmed V and J ends, which lost 5 bases and 7 bases, there was a span of 14 bases. CDR3 DNA sequence: TGTGCCAGCAGCCTGCAACTAGTCGGCGGGGAGCTGTTTTTT. It translates to CASSLQLVGGELFF.

This clone was seen only a few times. The V call is TRBV6-6, the J call TRBJ1-2, with TRBD1 matching over 8 bases. This CDR3 has 14 residues. Germline V lookup: CDR1 MNHNY, CDR2 SVGAGI (reference sequence). V was clipped by 2 bases and J by 7 bases; unmatched bases: 6. CDR3 sequence reads: CASSYDRGPSGYTF. In nucleotides, the CDR3 is TGTGCCAGCAGTTACGACAGGGGTCCTTCTGGCTACACCTTC.

This sequence joins TRBV6-1 and TRBJ2-1; tentative D call: TRBD1 (5 bases). V was trimmed by 1 base and J by 9 bases, leaving 16 bases between them. Germline assignment: CDR1 MNHNS and CDR2 SASEGT. CDR3 length: 15 residues. CDR3 region: CASSEVGRSLSEQFF. CDR3 DNA: TGTGCCAGCAGTGAAGTGGGGCGCAGTCTTAGTGAGCAGTTCTTC.

CDR3 region: CASSPKPGQISGELFF. The CDR3 DNA sequence: TGCGCCAGCAGCCCTAAACCGGGACAGATATCCGGGGAGCTGTTTTTT. The chain combines TRBV5-1 with TRBJ2-2; 7 bases map to TRBD1. The ends lost 4 bases at V and 6 bases at J; junction bases unmatched: 12. The CDR3 spans 16 residues. Germline V gives CDR1 SGHRS, CDR2 YFSETQ.

This chain links TRBV27 with TRBJ2-2; 7 bases line up with TRBD2. The CDR3 has 15 residues. V lost 6 bases and J lost 1; bases outside the gene matches: 5. The germline V gene has CDR1 MNHEY and CDR2 SMNVEV (reference sequence). The CDR3 sequence is CASRGGGWNTGELFF. The CDR3 nucleotides read TGTGCCAGCAGGGGGGGAGGGTGGAACACCGGGGAGCTGTTTTTT.

This rearrangement joins TRBV19 to TRBJ1-5; D is ambiguous. In germline, CDR1 is LNHDA, CDR2 SQIVND (reference sequence). The CDR3 sequence is 12 residues long. V gave up 7 bases and J gave up 5 bases, with 9 bases separating them. The CDR3 region has the DNA TGTGCCAGTACCATCGGTGATCAGCCCCAGCATTTT. Translating gives CASTIGDQPQHF.

This chain connects TRBV28 to TRBJ2-5; possible D gene TRBD2, 6 bases. V dropped 3 bases and J dropped 2 bases, with 7 bases sitting between them. The CDR3 has 13 amino acids. Germline-derived CDR1 and CDR2 are MDHEN and SYDVKM. CDR3 amino acids: CASSFAGQETQYF. Written as DNA, the CDR3 is TGTGCCAGCAGTTTCGCGGGACAAGAGACCCAGTACTTC.

A few counts support this clone. The chain recombines TRBV4-1 with TRBJ1-1; 9 bases align to TRBD1. The CDR3 extends over 16 amino acids. Germline lookup yields CDR1 MGHRA and CDR2 YSYEKL. The junction had 10 bases not matched to a gene; V was cut back by 4 bases and J by 4 bases. The CDR3 spells CASSLEGGTGITEAFF. The CDR3 coding sequence is TGCGCCAGCAGCCTGGAGGGGGGGACAGGGATCACTGAAGCTTTCTTT.

This clone was recorded once. This chain connects TRBV6-4 to TRBJ2-1; 8 bases are shared with TRBD2. With 3 bases clipped from V and 2 bases from J, the junction kept 3 bases outside the gene matches. The germline CDR1 and CDR2 sequences are MRHNA and SNTAGT. There are 15 residues in the CDR3. The CDR3, as DNA: TGTGCCAGCAGTGAAGGGACTAGAGCCTACAATGAGCAGTTCTTC. Translating gives CASSEGTRAYNEQFF.

This chain connects TRBV25-1 to TRBJ2-5; 8 bases map to TRBD2. TRBJ2-7 matches the DNA end more closely, so the J call is doubtful. Germline-derived CDR1 and CDR2 are MGHDK and SYGVNS. The CDR3 spans 12 residues. CDR3 residues: CASRTSGYEQYF. The CDR3 nucleotides read TGTGCCAGCAGAACTAGCGGTTACGAGCAGTACTTC.

The chain combines TRBV6-6 with TRBJ1-1; 9 nucleotides match TRBD1. This CDR3 has 15 amino acids. V lost 0 bases to trimming and J lost 5 bases; unmatched junction nucleotides: 4. Germline CDR1 and CDR2: MNHNY and SVGAGI (reference sequence). The CDR3 DNA reads TGTGCCAGCAGTTACTCCGGGACAGGGTCTACTGAAGCTTTCTTT. Residues: CASSYSGTGSTEAFF.

The V call is TRBV28, the J call TRBJ2-3; 13 bases match TRBD2. Trimming at V came to 7 bases and at J to 5 bases, leaving 18 bases not matched to a gene. CDR1 is MDHEN, CDR2 SYDVKM, per germline. This CDR3 is built from 19 residues. The CDR3 is CASIHAGLAGDQKEDTQYF. Written as DNA, the CDR3 is TGTGCCAGCATTCACGCAGGACTAGCGGGAGATCAAAAAGAAGATACGCAGTATTTT.

Only one count was recorded for this clone. This sequence joins TRBV6-5 and TRBJ2-1; maybe TRBD1 (5 bases). Per the germline V gene, CDR1 is MNHEY and CDR2 is SVGAGI. The CDR3 totals 13 residues. The V end was cut by 8 bases, the J end by 2 bases, with 10 bases between. The CDR3 spells CASRRQPYNEQFF. The CDR3 DNA sequence: TGTGCCAGCCGAAGACAGCCCTACAATGAGCAGTTCTTC.

The rearrangement uses TRBV6-1 and TRBJ2-3; 7 nucleotides line up with TRBD2. Germline V gene data show CDR1 as MNHNS and CDR2 as SASEGT. The CDR3 contains 14 residues. The V segment lost 5 bases and the J segment 1 base; nucleotides outside the gene matches: 3. The CDR3 nucleotides are TGTGCCAGCAGTCTTCGGGAGGGCACAGATACGCAGTATTTT. It specifies CASSLREGTDTQYF.

This rearrangement joins TRBV27 to TRBJ1-6; the D is unclear. CDR1 is MNHEY, CDR2 SMNVEV, per germline (reference sequence). CDR3 size: 15 residues. V shed 3 bases and J shed 4 bases, with 10 bases lying between them. The CDR3 loop reads CASSLAARYNSPLHF. The DNA of the CDR3 is TGTGCCAGCAGTTTGGCTGCGCGGTATAATTCACCCCTCCACTTT.

The V gene is TRBV4-2, the J gene TRBJ2-3, with 13 bases lining up with TRBD2. The junction had 3 bases not matched to a gene; V was cut back by 5 bases and J by 4 bases. The CDR3 length is 15 residues. In germline, CDR1 is LGHNA, CDR2 YNFKEQ. CDR3 bases: TGTGCCAGCAGCATGACTAGCGGGAGGCCAGATACGCAGTATTTT. It translates to CASSMTSGRPDTQYF.

V is TRBV5-6 and J is TRBJ2-4; D gene uncertain. The CDR3 is made up of 15 amino acids. In germline, CDR1 is SGHDT, CDR2 YYEEEE. V lost 2 bases, J lost 1 base, and 10 bases lay in between. CDR3 sequence (DNA): TGTGCCAGCAGCTTAGAGGAGAGGGCCAAAAACATTCAGTACTTC. This codes for CASSLEERAKNIQYF.

The chain combines TRBV4-1 with TRBJ2-2, with 9 positions matching TRBD2. The germline CDR1 and CDR2 sequences are MGHRA and YSYEKL. CDR3 length: 14 amino acids. Losses at the gene ends were 8 bases for V and 3 bases for J; bases not matched to a gene: 4. CDR3 sequence: CASGSGRYTGELFF. The DNA of the CDR3 is TGCGCCAGCGGGAGCGGGAGGTACACCGGGGAGCTGTTTTTT.

The chain carries TRBV7-2 and TRBJ1-1; D not certain. V lost 1 base to trimming and J lost 6 bases, with 9 bases between them. The CDR3 has 13 residues. The germline V gene has CDR1 SGHTA and CDR2 FQGNSA. The CDR3 reads CASSLDFQSEAFF. The DNA for the CDR3 is TGTGCCAGCAGCTTAGATTTCCAATCTGAAGCTTTCTTT.

The V call is TRBV10-2, the J call TRBJ2-2; 9 nucleotides agree with TRBD2. The germline V gene has CDR1 WSHSY and CDR2 SAAADI. The CDR3 loop spans 14 amino acids. The V gene end was trimmed by 10 bases and the J gene end by 6 bases; junction bases not matched to a gene: 9. CDR3 amino acids: CAILPGLASGELFF. The CDR3 DNA is TGCGCCATCCTCCCGGGACTAGCTTCCGGGGAGCTGTTTTTT.

The chain links TRBV7-8 to TRBJ2-2; 7 nucleotides match TRBD1. Per germline, CDR1 SGHVS and CDR2 FQNEAQ. J was trimmed by 1 base and V by 6 bases; bases with no gene match: 11. The CDR3 is made up of 17 amino acids. The CDR3 protein is CASRPLTGTKNTGELFF. The CDR3 nucleotides are TGTGCCAGCAGACCCTTGACAGGGACGAAGAACACCGGGGAGCTGTTTTTT.